A single sample is the source of the 27 T cell receptor beta chains below, sequenced in a study of blood T cell repertoires in COVID-19 (dated by TCRdb to about 2020). Libraries came from the immunoSEQ multiplex PCR assay. This is the immuneACCESS table as TCRdb keeps it, with only in-frame sequences that have V and J called. A part of the clones is gone; compared with another copy, unresolved V genes explain less than half, and the rest is unexplained. The sample contains more than 80,000 clones, 71% of them found a single time. The ten biggest clones cover more than 0.8% of the sample. Source material: peripheral blood. The receptors were sampled from a human donor with acute or convalescent COVID-19. The donor label of this sample is uncertain.

This clone has a handful of counts. The CDR3: CASTTGGYEQFF. In DNA, the CDR3 is TGTGCCAGTACCACTGGGGGGTATGAGCAGTTCTTC. The rearrangement links TRBV19 to TRBJ2-1, with a weak D call TRBD2 (6 bases). The CDR3 has 12 residues. Germline values: CDR1 LNHDA, CDR2 SQIVND (reference sequence). The ends were cut back, 7 bases at V and 8 bases at J, with 12 bases in the middle.

The J gene is TRBJ1-5, the V gene TRBV2; D is uncertain. CDR1 and CDR2 from the germline V gene are SNHLY and FYNNEI. The CDR3 totals 13 residues. The V end lost 2 bases, the J end lost 7 bases, and 9 bases lay between the germline ends. The CDR3 coding sequence is TGTGCCAGCAGTGAATGGCAGGTCCAGCCCCAGCATTTT. This codes for CASSEWQVQPQHF.

The chain couples TRBV12-2 to TRBJ2-3; no DNA check was done on the table's D call, TRBD2. TRBV12-2 is classified as a pseudogene. This CDR3 region has 21 residues. Written as DNA, the CDR3 is TGTGCAAGTCGCTTAGCGCCCGCGGGGCAGGTGGTGGCGGGTAGCACAGATACGCAGTATTTT. Amino acid sequence: CASRLAPAGQVVAGSTDTQYF.

V usage is TRBV18 and J usage is TRBJ1-3; TRBD1 might be the D (5 bases). CDR1 and CDR2 (germline): KGHSH, LQKENI. The V end lost 2 bases, the J end lost 0 bases, and 14 bases lay between the germline ends. The CDR3 totals 17 residues. CDR3 in DNA: TGTGCCAGCTCACCAATTGGGGGACTGAGCTCTGGAAACACCATATATTTT. It is translated as CASSPIGGLSSGNTIYF.

This clone was detected only a few times. The genes are TRBV5-1 and TRBJ1-2; 7 bases match TRBD1. Trimming took 4 bases from V and 6 from J; bases not matched to a gene: 6. In germline, CDR1 is SGHRS, CDR2 YFSETQ. The CDR3 has 13 amino acids. The CDR3 DNA sequence: TGCGCCAGCAGCCTTTGGACAGGAGATGGCTACACCTTC. This encodes CASSLWTGDGYTF.

A single count supports this clone. J is TRBJ1-4 and V is TRBV18, with D possibly being TRBD1 (5 bases). CDR3 size: 16 residues. Germline-derived CDR1 and CDR2 are KGHSH and LQKENI. Trimming took 3 bases from V and 4 from J, leaving 15 bases between them. The CDR3 loop reads CASSPAGRQGNEKLFF. Written as DNA, the CDR3 is TGTGCCAGCTCACCGGCGGGGCGTCAGGGTAATGAAAAACTGTTTTTT.

By share, this clone counts as medium-sized (0.01 to 0.1%). The V and J genes are TRBV5-1 and TRBJ1-4; TRBD1 matches 9 bases. The CDR3 loop spans 15 amino acids. V shed 4 bases, J shed 3 bases, and the junction held 4 bases outside the gene matches. Per the germline V gene, CDR1 is SGHRS and CDR2 is YFSETQ. The CDR3 here is CASSGQGLPNEKLFF. In DNA, the CDR3 is TGCGCCAGCAGCGGACAGGGGTTGCCTAATGAAAAACTGTTTTTT.

The chain employs TRBV18 and TRBJ1-4; TRBD1 agrees at 7 bases. V was clipped by 3 bases and J by 11 bases; unmatched bases: 6. CDR3 size: 13 residues. The V gene's germline CDR1 is KGHSH and CDR2 LQKENI. DNA for the CDR3: TGTGCCAGCTCACCGGTTGAGGGGGCGAAACTGTTTTTT. As protein: CASSPVEGAKLFF.

The rearrangement joins TRBV4-1 to TRBJ2-3; 7 bases are a match to TRBD1. CDR3 length: 16 residues. The J segment lost 1 base and the V segment lost 0 bases, leaving 4 bases of the junction unmatched. Germline loops: CDR1 MGHRA, CDR2 YSYEKL. The DNA for the CDR3 is TGCGCCAGCAGCCAAGATTTACAGGGGCGCACAGATACGCAGTATTTT. This gives the protein CASSQDLQGRTDTQYF.

This clone was seen repeatedly, ten times or more. The chain carries TRBV6-1 and TRBJ1-2; D is undetermined. The ends were cut back, 2 bases at V and 0 bases at J, with 13 bases in the middle. CDR3 length equals 16 residues. The germline CDR1 and CDR2 sequences are MNHNS and SASEGT. Here the CDR3 reads CASSELPEGSNYGYTF. The CDR3 bases are TGTGCCAGCAGTGAACTCCCTGAGGGATCTAACTATGGCTACACCTTC.

The V and J genes are TRBV5-1 and TRBJ2-3, with D possibly being TRBD1 (7 bases). V lost 1 base, J lost 4 bases, and 19 bases lay in between. This CDR3 is built from 17 residues. Germline CDR1 reads SGHRS; CDR2 reads YFSETQ. The CDR3 DNA sequence: TGCGCCAGCAGCTTGATTGGAGGGGGCGATGGCTCAGATACGCAGTATTTT. Protein: CASSLIGGGDGSDTQYF.

This clone occurred a few times. The chain links TRBV5-1 to TRBJ1-6, with D perhaps matching TRBD1 (5 bases). V lost 0 bases, J lost 12 bases, and 16 bases lay in between. The CDR3 totals 15 residues. Germline CDR1 SGHRS, CDR2 YFSETQ. Written as DNA, the CDR3 is TGCGCCAGCAGCTTGGGAGACAGCGAATTAGGACCCCTCCACTTT. This codes for CASSLGDSELGPLHF.

The chain combines TRBV25-1 with TRBJ1-6; D perhaps matches TRBD1 (6 bases). CDR1 and CDR2 from the germline V gene are MGHDK and SYGVNS. The CDR3 runs 18 residues. The V gene lost 4 bases and the J gene lost 0 bases, with 16 bases spanning the gap. CDR3 coding DNA: TGTGCCAGCAGTGGAGGGACACTGAGAGGCTCCTATAATTCACCCCTCCACTTT. Amino acid sequence: CASSGGTLRGSYNSPLHF.

V gene TRBV5-1 combines with J gene TRBJ2-7, with a tentative D call TRBD1 (5 bases). V lost 0 bases to trimming and J lost 1 base, with 11 bases between them. The CDR3 has 15 amino acids. From germline, CDR1 is SGHRS and CDR2 YFSETQ. This CDR3 is CASSLARSGSYEQYF. The CDR3, as DNA: TGCGCCAGCAGCTTGGCCAGGTCAGGGTCCTACGAGCAGTACTTC.

Only a few counts were recorded for this clone. J is TRBJ1-1 and V is TRBV5-8, with D unclear. Germline CDR1 reads SGHTS; CDR2 reads YDEGEE. This CDR3 has 15 residues. The V end was cut by 0 bases, the J end by 0 bases, with 9 bases between. The CDR3 DNA follows: TGTGCCAGCAGCTTGGAGCCGGGGATGAACACTGAAGCTTTCTTT. This translates into CASSLEPGMNTEAFF.

The CDR3 is CASRDDRGLTEAFF. CDR3 sequence (DNA): TGTGCCAGCAGGGACGACAGGGGCCTCACTGAAGCTTTCTTT. V is TRBV6-5 and J is TRBJ1-1, with 8 bases that match TRBD1. V trimming: 6 bases; J trimming: 4 bases; junction bases outside the gene matches: 7. In germline, CDR1 is MNHEY, CDR2 SVGAGI. This CDR3 contains 14 residues.

The V and J genes are TRBV20-1 and TRBJ1-6; D gene unclear. The germline gives CDR1 DFQATT, CDR2 SNEGSKA (reference sequence). The V gene lost 3 bases and the J gene lost 7 bases, with 10 bases spanning the gap. This CDR3 contains 13 residues. CDR3 loop: CSASSGRNSPLHF. Written as DNA, the CDR3 is TGCAGTGCTAGTTCCGGTCGGAATTCACCCCTCCACTTT.

The chain couples TRBV7-2 to TRBJ1-1, with D perhaps matching TRBD1 (5 bases). Trimming cost V 7 bases and J 5 bases, with 20 bases left between them. This CDR3 is built from 15 residues. The germline V gene has CDR1 SGHTA and CDR2 FQGNSA. The CDR3 loop is CASTPGGSRATEAFF. In DNA form, the CDR3 reads TGTGCCAGCACTCCCGGCGGTAGCAGGGCAACTGAAGCTTTCTTT. Variable domain in full (rest from reference TRBV7-2 and TRBJ1-1): GAGVSQSPSNKVTEKGKDVELRCDPISGHTALYWYRQSLGQGLEFLIYFQGNSAPDKSGLPSDRFSAERTGGSVSTLTIQRTQQEDSAVYLCASTPGGSRATEAFFGQGTRLTVV.

This clone was observed a single time. An end of the junction differs from the germline gene, which may be a read error. The chain is built from TRBV11-2 and TRBJ2-2; 7 nucleotides agree with TRBD2. The CDR3 length is 16 residues. Germline-derived CDR1 and CDR2 are SGHAT and FQNNGV. The CDR3 sequence: CASSSPSGADTEELFF. The CDR3 coding sequence is TGTGCCAGCAGCTCACCGAGCGGGGCGGACACCGAGGAGCTGTTTTTT.

The table lists this clone with a count of one. This sequence joins TRBV7-9 and TRBJ2-5; tentative D call: TRBD2 (5 bases). Germline CDR1 and CDR2: SEHNR and FQNEAQ (reference sequence). Trimming left V 5 bases short and J 5 bases short, with 15 bases between. This CDR3 contains 14 residues. The CDR3 DNA sequence: TGTGCCAGCAGCGAAACGGGATTTCGGGAGACCCAGTACTTC. This sequence encodes CASSETGFRETQYF. Using reference TRBV7-9 and TRBJ2-5 for the parts outside the CDR3, the full variable domain is DTGVSQNPRHKITKRGQNVTFRCDPISEHNRLYWYRQTLGQGPEFLTYFQNEAQLEKSRLLSDRFSAERPKGSFSTLEIQRTEQGDSAMYLCASSETGFRETQYFGPGTRLLVL.

This chain uses TRBV5-8 with TRBJ1-1; TRBD1 is a possible D gene (5 bases). The CDR3 extends over 13 amino acids. Trimming pared 7 bases from V and 5 bases from J, leaving 15 bases between. CDR1 SGHTS and CDR2 YDEGEE come from the germline V gene. The CDR3 region has the DNA TGTGCCAGCGGAAAAGCAGGGAGGACTGAAGCTTTCTTT. Translating it yields CASGKAGRTEAFF.

This chain links TRBV7-2 with TRBJ1-1; weak D call: TRBD1 (5 bases). CDR1 is SGHTA, CDR2 FQGNSA, per germline. Trimming left V 4 bases short and J 4 bases short, with 13 bases between. The CDR3 loop spans 14 amino acids. The CDR3 reads CASSWGIEATEAFF. In DNA, the CDR3 is TGTGCCAGCAGCTGGGGCATTGAGGCCACTGAAGCTTTCTTT. Looking up the rest from reference TRBV7-2 and TRBJ1-1 gives the full variable domain: GAGVSQSPSNKVTEKGKDVELRCDPISGHTALYWYRQSLGQGLEFLIYFQGNSAPDKSGLPSDRFSAERTGGSVSTLTIQRTQQEDSAVYLCASSWGIEATEAFFGQGTRLTVV.

The chain carries TRBV2 and TRBJ1-1; 10 bases are shared with TRBD1. This CDR3 spans 15 amino acids. CDR1 and CDR2 from the germline V gene are SNHLY and FYNNEI. Trimming at V came to 1 base and at J to 4 bases, leaving 3 bases not matched to a gene. CDR3 region: CASSEGDRGSTEAFF. In DNA form, the CDR3 reads TGTGCCAGCAGTGAAGGGGACAGGGGATCCACTGAAGCTTTCTTT.

The chain carries TRBV18 and TRBJ2-4; D not resolved. The CDR3 has 14 amino acids. V shed 5 bases and J shed 0 bases, with 8 bases lying between them. CDR1 and CDR2 (germline): KGHSH, LQKENI. CDR3 sequence: CASSETRAKNIQYF. DNA of the CDR3: TGTGCCAGCTCAGAAACAAGAGCCAAAAACATTCAGTACTTC.

The V and J genes are TRBV6-6 and TRBJ1-6; perhaps TRBD1 as D (6 bases). V lost 7 bases to trimming and J lost 7 bases, with 17 bases between them. Germline CDR1 MNHNY, CDR2 SVGAGI (reference sequence). The CDR3 has 15 amino acids. The CDR3 here is CASIYSTGSNSPLHF. For the CDR3, the DNA is TGTGCCAGCATCTATTCGACAGGCTCGAATTCACCCCTCCACTTT.

The chain has TRBV19 and TRBJ1-2; perhaps TRBD1 as D (6 bases). Trimming stripped 4 bases from V and 2 bases from J, with 8 bases between. Germline V CDR1 and CDR2: LNHDA, SQIVND (reference sequence). The CDR3 is 13 amino acids. The chain's CDR3 is CASSRTVNYGYTF. The CDR3, as DNA: TGTGCCAGTAGTAGGACAGTGAACTATGGCTACACCTTC.

The J gene is TRBJ2-5, the V gene TRBV6-4, with D possibly being TRBD2 (5 bases). This CDR3 is built from 15 residues. From germline, CDR1 is MRHNA and CDR2 SNTAGT. V was cut by 3 bases and J by 5 bases, with 16 bases left in between. The CDR3 loop reads CASSERAEPWETQYF. The CDR3 nucleotides are TGTGCCAGCAGTGAGAGGGCCGAGCCGTGGGAGACCCAGTACTTC.